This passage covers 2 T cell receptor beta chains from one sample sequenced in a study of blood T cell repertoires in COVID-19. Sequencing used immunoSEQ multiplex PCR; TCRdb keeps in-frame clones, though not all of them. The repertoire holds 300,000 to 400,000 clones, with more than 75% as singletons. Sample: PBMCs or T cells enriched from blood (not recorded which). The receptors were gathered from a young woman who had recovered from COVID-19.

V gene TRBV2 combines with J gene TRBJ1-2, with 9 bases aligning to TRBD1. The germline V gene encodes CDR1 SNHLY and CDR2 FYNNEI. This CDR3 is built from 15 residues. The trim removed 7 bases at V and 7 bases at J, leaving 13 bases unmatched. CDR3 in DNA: TGTGCCAGCATTACGGGACAGGGCGTTCACGGTGGCTACACCTTC. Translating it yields CASITGQGVHGGYTF.

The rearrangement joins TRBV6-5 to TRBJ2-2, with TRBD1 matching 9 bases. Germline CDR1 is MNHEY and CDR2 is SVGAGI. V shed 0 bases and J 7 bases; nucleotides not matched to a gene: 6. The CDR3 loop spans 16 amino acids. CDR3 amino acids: CASSYSQGARDGELFF. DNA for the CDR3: TGTGCCAGCAGTTACTCACAGGGGGCGAGGGACGGGGAGCTGTTTTTT.